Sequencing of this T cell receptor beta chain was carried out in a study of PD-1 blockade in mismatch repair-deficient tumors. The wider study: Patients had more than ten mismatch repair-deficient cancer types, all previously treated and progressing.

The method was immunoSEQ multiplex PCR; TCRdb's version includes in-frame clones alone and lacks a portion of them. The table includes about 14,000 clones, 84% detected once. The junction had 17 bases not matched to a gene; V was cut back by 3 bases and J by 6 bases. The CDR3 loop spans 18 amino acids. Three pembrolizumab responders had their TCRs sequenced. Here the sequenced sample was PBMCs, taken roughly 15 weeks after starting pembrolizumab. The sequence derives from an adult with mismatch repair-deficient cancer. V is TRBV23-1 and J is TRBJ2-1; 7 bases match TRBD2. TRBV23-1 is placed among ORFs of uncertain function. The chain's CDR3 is CASSQVPVVRELCNEQFF. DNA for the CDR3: TGCGCCAGCAGTCAGGTGCCTGTGGTGCGGGAGTTGTGCAATGAGCAGTTCTTC.